The 16 T cell receptor beta chains below all came from one sample that was sequenced in a study of cytomegalovirus exposure and HLA in healthy donors. PCR used 60 Vbeta primers and 13 Jbeta primers. TCRdb keeps only in-frame clones here, not all; method: immunoSEQ multiplex PCR. The sample lists 150,000 to 200,000 clones, around 79% occurring once. The sequenced sample consisted of PBMCs. Receptor source: a woman between 50 and 59 years old in good health and CMV-seronegative.

The chain employs TRBV5-4 and TRBJ1-5; 7 nucleotides align to TRBD1. The germline CDR1 and CDR2 sequences are SGHNT and YYREEE (reference sequence). The CDR3 has 15 amino acids. V shed 2 bases and J 5 bases; nucleotides not matched to a gene: 7. CDR3 protein: CASSFGGQWDQPQHF. CDR3 in DNA: TGTGCCAGCAGCTTTGGGGGACAGTGGGATCAGCCCCAGCATTTT. The full variable domain, its missing parts supplied by reference TRBV5-4 and TRBJ1-5, is ETGVTQSPTHLIKTRGQQVTLRCSSQSGHNTVSWYQQALGQGPQFIFQYYREEENGRGNFPPRFSGLQFPNYSSELNVNALELDDSALYLCASSFGGQWDQPQHFGDGTRLSIL.

This clone was detected only once. This rearrangement joins TRBV7-2 to TRBJ2-1; weak D call: TRBD1 (6 bases). Germline loops: CDR1 SGHTA, CDR2 FQGNSA. V lost 4 bases and J 11 bases, leaving 12 bases between the germline ends. The CDR3 length is 12 residues. CDR3 DNA sequence: TGTGCCAGCAGCTCCATCCGGGACAAGCAGTTCTTC. This codes for CASSSIRDKQFF.

With regard to this clone: One end of the junction varies from germline; a read error may be responsible. V is TRBV10-3 and J is TRBJ1-2, with TRBD1 as a possible D gene (6 bases). Germline V gene lookup returns CDR1 ENHRY and CDR2 SYGVKD. The CDR3 is 15 amino acids. CDR3 in DNA: TGTGCCATCAGTGAGTATCGCAGGGACAACTATGGCCACACCTTC. This encodes CAISEYRRDNYGHTF.

The gene calls are TRBV10-3 and TRBJ1-4, with 7 bases identical to TRBD1. Germline loops: CDR1 ENHRY, CDR2 SYGVKD. The junction had 11 bases not matched to a gene; V was cut back by 10 bases and J by 3 bases. The CDR3 consists of 15 residues. DNA for the CDR3: TGTGCCACTGCACTAACCGGGACAGCTAATGAAAAACTGTTTTTT. It translates to CATALTGTANEKLFF.

This clone was counted only a few times. The genes are TRBV28 and TRBJ2-2; no reliable D call. The V end lost 3 bases, the J end lost 4 bases, and 3 bases lay between the germline ends. Per germline, CDR1 MDHEN and CDR2 SYDVKM. The CDR3 runs to 12 residues. In DNA, the CDR3 is TGTGCCAGCAGTTTTCTCACCGGGGAGCTGTTTTTT. Amino acids: CASSFLTGELFF.

The V and J genes are TRBV28 and TRBJ2-7; D is uncertain. Per the germline V gene, CDR1 is MDHEN and CDR2 is SYDVKM. V lost 8 bases to trimming and J lost 6 bases, with 11 bases between them. The CDR3 covers 11 residues. The CDR3 sequence: CASSLSVEQYF. DNA for the CDR3: TGTGCCAGCTCCCTCAGTGTCGAGCAGTACTTC.

The CDR3 coding sequence is TGTGCCAGCAGTTTAAGGGGGGGTGGAGGCGCTGAAGCTTTCTTT. Protein: CASSLRGGGGAEAFF. This chain links TRBV7-9 with TRBJ1-1, with TRBD1 as a possible D gene (6 bases). CDR1 is SEHNR, CDR2 FQNEAQ, per germline (reference sequence). Trimming cost V 6 bases and J 6 bases, with 20 bases left between them. The CDR3 length is 15 residues.

The chain couples TRBV15 to TRBJ2-3; D is ambiguous. This CDR3 region has 13 residues. V lost 3 bases, J lost 5 bases, and 9 bases lay in between. Germline values: CDR1 LNHNV, CDR2 YYDKDF (reference sequence). DNA for the CDR3: TGTGCCACCAGCAGGAGATTCCTAGATACGCAGTATTTT. This sequence encodes CATSRRFLDTQYF.

This CDR3 reads CATSRDPRIYEQYF. CDR3 nucleotide sequence: TGTGCCACCAGCAGAGACCCCAGGATCTACGAGCAGTACTTC. This sequence joins TRBV15 and TRBJ2-7; D is unclear. CDR3 length: 14 residues. Germline V gene sequence: CDR1 LNHNV, CDR2 YYDKDF (reference sequence). V dropped 0 bases and J dropped 3 bases, with 9 bases sitting between them.

The genes are TRBV19 and TRBJ2-1; 7 nucleotides align to TRBD1. The CDR3 covers 15 residues. The trim removed 5 bases at V and 6 bases at J, leaving 10 bases unmatched. Germline CDR1 reads LNHDA; CDR2 reads SQIVND (reference sequence). In DNA, the CDR3 is TGTGCCAGTAGTCCAAGACAGGGTATGGCCAATGAGCAGTTCTTC. Translation: CASSPRQGMANEQFF.

The J gene is TRBJ2-5, the V gene TRBV19; 7 bases are a match to TRBD2. V dropped 6 bases and J dropped 10; count of bases not matched to a gene: 5. Germline V lookup: CDR1 LNHDA, CDR2 SQIVND (reference sequence). This CDR3 is 11 amino acids long. CDR3 DNA sequence: TGTGCCAGTAGCCATGGGAGGGACCAGTACTTC. This encodes CASSHGRDQYF.

This rearrangement joins TRBV10-3 to TRBJ2-7; 7 bases fit TRBD1. Unmatched junction bases numbered 7, after V lost 3 bases and J lost 2 bases. CDR1 ENHRY and CDR2 SYGVKD come from the germline V gene. The CDR3 runs 15 residues. CDR3 in amino acids: CAISERDRDAYEQYF. The CDR3 nucleotides read TGTGCCATCAGTGAACGAGACAGGGACGCCTACGAGCAGTACTTC.

A few counts support this clone. This rearrangement joins TRBV5-1 to TRBJ2-2; TRBD1 might be the D (6 bases). The CDR3 is 15 residues long. CDR1 and CDR2 from the germline V gene are SGHRS and YFSETQ. Between the trimmed V and J ends, which lost 3 bases and 1 base, there was a span of 10 bases. The CDR3 DNA follows: TGCGCCAGCAGCTCGCCGACAGGGAACACCGGGGAGCTGTTTTTT. Its protein is CASSSPTGNTGELFF.

V is TRBV4-1 and J is TRBJ1-6; tentatively, D is TRBD1 (5 bases). CDR1 is MGHRA, CDR2 YSYEKL, per germline. This CDR3 is built from 18 residues. V dropped 0 bases and J dropped 4 bases, with 16 bases sitting between them. DNA for the CDR3: TGCGCCAGCAGCCAAGATCGTGGGGCTCCCGGTTATAATTCACCCCTCCACTTT. Its protein product is CASSQDRGAPGYNSPLHF.

Concerning this clone: Sequence at one end of the junction differs from germline and may be a read error. The rearrangement links TRBV7-9 to TRBJ1-5, with 8 bases identical to TRBD1. The V gene's germline CDR1 is SEHNR and CDR2 FQNEAQ (reference sequence). The CDR3 is 15 residues long. The CDR3 is CANSLGQGYNQPQHF. CDR3 nucleotide sequence: TGTGCCAACAGCTTAGGACAGGGCTACAATCAGCCCCAGCATTTT. Using reference TRBV7-9 and TRBJ1-5 for the parts outside the CDR3, the full variable domain is DTGVSQNPRHKITKRGQNVTFRCDPISEHNRLYWYRQTLGQGPEFLTYFQNEAQLEKSRLLSDRFSAERPKGSFSTLEIQRTEQGDSAMYLCANSLGQGYNQPQHFGDGTRLSIL.

The chain is built from TRBV10-3 and TRBJ2-3; D is perhaps TRBD2 (7 bases). The germline CDR1 and CDR2 sequences are ENHRY and SYGVKD. The CDR3 is 18 amino acids. V lost 3 bases and J lost 3, with 22 bases in between. CDR3 bases: TGTGCCATCAGTGACCTCAGTCGGGGGGCGGGGAGGACAGATACGCAGTATTTT. Its protein is CAISDLSRGAGRTDTQYF.